This TCR beta chain was observed in a study of blood T cell repertoires in COVID-19. Looking at the study overall: PBMCs, B-cell-depleted T cells, or T cells provided the cDNA or gDNA that made up the material.

Membership in each cohort depended on participant-reported clinical history. Two consecutive negative NP/OP PCR tests, clearance, or resolved symptoms defined Cohort 3 recovery. The germline V gene has CDR1 LGHNA and CDR2 YSLEER. J was trimmed by 7 bases and V by 1 base; bases with no gene match: 23. The CDR3 is made up of 20 amino acids. Per the authors' pipeline: Estimation of nucleated cell counts relied on the amplification of reference gene primers. The protocol was immunoSEQ multiplex PCR, while the TCRdb copy is restricted to in-frame clones and leaves out a portion. Clonal size and the V and J genes are those of that table, whereas D and trimming came from the DNA. In the table there are about 200,000 clones, 87% of which are singletons. This clone appeared once.

This receptor was identified in a young woman who had recovered from COVID-19. Sequenced input: PBMCs or T cells enriched from blood (not recorded which). This chain connects TRBV4-3 to TRBJ2-3; TRBD2 matches 7 bases. The CDR3 here is CASSQAGGTPGTTGVYTQYF. In DNA, the CDR3 is TGCGCCAGCAGCCAAGCGGGCGGAACTCCCGGGACTACGGGTGTTTATACGCAGTATTTT.